The clone carrying this T cell receptor beta chain was seen more than once but under ten times. Library preparation (for TCRbeta) was performed with unique molecular identifiers. TCRdb redid the calling of the PCR reads with MiXCR, one entry per CDR3 protein. Of 500,000 or so distinct CDR3 sequences listed, approximately 32% were seen once; the top ten hold approximately 2.3%. These data belong to a study of T-cell reconstitution after alpha-beta-depleted transplantation in children. The CDR3 spans 15 residues. Germline V gene data show CDR1 as SGHRS and CDR2 as YFSETQ. The J segment lost 6 bases and the V segment lost 3 bases, leaving 9 bases of the junction unmatched.

This rearrangement joins TRBV5-1 to TRBJ2-1; 7 bases line up with TRBD2. The receptor's source is a human donor who donated a stem cell graft to a child with aplastic anemia. Specimen: PBMCs from the stem cell graft donor, collected from the stem cell graft. CDR3 amino acids: CASSWGSSGGNEQFF. Written as DNA, the CDR3 is TGCGCCAGCAGCTGGGGTTCGTCGGGAGGCAATGAGCAGTTCTTC. The full variable domain, completed using reference TRBV5-1 and TRBJ2-1, is KAGVTQTPRYLIKTRGQQVTLSCSPISGHRSVSWYQQTPGQGLQFLFEYFSETQRNKGNFPGRFSGRQFSNSRSEMNVSTLELGDSALYLCASSWGSSGGNEQFFGPGTRLTVL.